The 17 T cell receptor beta chains below come from one sample, sequenced in a study of T-cell reconstitution after alpha-beta-depleted transplantation in children. Unique molecular identifiers were incorporated when the TCRbeta library was constructed. MiXCR was run by TCRdb on the PCR reads, yielding one entry per CDR3 protein. The sample carries around 530,000 distinct CDR3 sequences, roughly 33% recorded once. The sequences come from PBMCs from the stem cell graft donor, collected from the stem cell graft. The receptors were sampled from a human donor who donated a stem cell graft to a child with aplastic anemia.

CDR3 nucleotide sequence: TGTGCCATCAGTGTAGACGGAACCTACGAGCAGTACTTC. It is translated as CAISVDGTYEQYF. This chain connects TRBV10-3 to TRBJ2-7, with no clear D. The V end was cut by 4 bases, the J end by 2 bases, with 9 bases between. Germline CDR1 ENHRY, CDR2 SYGVKD. The CDR3 sequence is 13 residues long.

This chain links TRBV24-1 with TRBJ2-1; tentative D call: TRBD2 (7 bases). The CDR3 has 15 amino acids. Between the trimmed V and J ends, which lost 9 bases and 5 bases, there was a span of 19 bases. From germline, CDR1 is KGHDR and CDR2 SFDVKD. This chain's CDR3 is CATRLGGAGDNEQFF. In nucleotides, the CDR3 is TGTGCCACCCGTCTAGGGGGGGCGGGAGACAATGAGCAGTTCTTC.

This clonotype was counted a few times. The V and J genes are TRBV7-9 and TRBJ1-2, with 11 positions matching TRBD1. With 5 bases clipped from V and 4 bases from J, the junction kept 6 bases outside the gene matches. Germline CDR1 is SEHNR and CDR2 is FQNEAQ (reference sequence). The CDR3 runs to 15 residues. This chain's CDR3 is CASSLGQGAGYGYTF. CDR3 in DNA: TGTGCCAGCAGCCTCGGACAGGGGGCGGGCTATGGCTACACCTTC.

The rearrangement uses TRBV20-1 and TRBJ2-5; the D gene is possibly TRBD2 (5 bases). Germline V gene data show CDR1 as DFQATT and CDR2 as SNEGSKA (reference sequence). Trimming stripped 0 bases from V and 5 bases from J, with 13 bases between. The CDR3 is 14 amino acids. As DNA, the CDR3 is TGCAGTGCTAGAGATCAAACCGGGATGGAGACCCAGTACTTC. Its translation is CSARDQTGMETQYF.

V gene TRBV11-2 combines with J gene TRBJ2-7; the D gene is possibly TRBD1 (6 bases). From germline, CDR1 is SGHAT and CDR2 FQNNGV. The CDR3 is 12 amino acids. V lost 4 bases, J lost 3 bases, and 7 bases lay in between. The CDR3 DNA is TGTGCCAGCAGCTCGGACAGCTACGAGCAGTACGTC. Amino acids: CASSSDSYEQYV.

This clonotype was seen a few times. The V call is TRBV12-3 or TRBV12-4, the J call TRBJ2-1; 9 nucleotides match TRBD2. This CDR3 has 14 amino acids. Unmatched junction bases numbered 11, after V lost 5 bases and J lost 12 bases. CDR3 region: CASSRGTSPYRQFF. The CDR3 coding sequence is TGTGCCAGCAGTAGGGGGACTAGCCCGTATCGGCAGTTCTTC.

This clonotype showed up just a few times. V usage is TRBV6-1 and J usage is TRBJ2-1, with 12 bases lining up with TRBD2. The V gene's germline CDR1 is MNHNS and CDR2 SASEGT. The V segment lost 5 bases and the J segment 7 bases; nucleotides outside the gene matches: 6. CDR3 length: 15 amino acids. CDR3 DNA: TGTGCCAGCAGTAAGGGACTAGCGGGTGGGAATGAGCAGTTCTTC. Translation gives CASSKGLAGGNEQFF.

The gene calls are TRBV11-2 and TRBJ1-5, with TRBD1 matching 10 bases. The CDR3 is made up of 18 amino acids. V dropped 6 bases and J dropped 5; count of bases not matched to a gene: 16. The germline CDR1 and CDR2 sequences are SGHAT and FQNNGV. In DNA form, the CDR3 reads TGTGCCAGCAGTCTTGGAACCGGGACAGGGGATAGGTATCAGCCCCAGCATTTT. Protein sequence: CASSLGTGTGDRYQPQHF.

This clonotype was found a few times. The chain uses TRBV5-5 and TRBJ1-2, with D unresolved. This CDR3 spans 12 amino acids. Trimming shortened V by 0 bases and J by 4 bases, and 4 bases separated the two germline ends. CDR1 SGHKS and CDR2 YYEKEE come from the germline V gene (reference sequence). This chain's CDR3 is CASSLEFYGYTF. CDR3 nucleotides: TGTGCCAGCAGCTTGGAATTCTATGGCTACACCTTC.

In this sample, this clonotype turned up a few times. The chain's CDR3 is CSVEPFMNTEAFF. The CDR3 DNA follows: TGCAGCGTTGAACCCTTTATGAACACTGAAGCTTTCTTT. The genes are TRBV29-1 and TRBJ1-1; D is unclear. Trimming cost V 2 bases and J 0 bases, with 7 bases left between them. Germline lookup yields CDR1 SQVTM and CDR2 ANQGSEA. CDR3 length: 13 residues.

This chain connects TRBV7-2 to TRBJ2-7; perhaps TRBD1 as D (6 bases). Trimming pared 3 bases from V and 3 bases from J, leaving 18 bases between. CDR3 length: 16 amino acids. The germline CDR1 and CDR2 sequences are SGHTA and FQGNSA. CDR3 region: CASSFPAEGEFYEQYF. The CDR3 DNA reads TGTGCCAGCAGCTTCCCCGCCGAGGGGGAGTTCTACGAGCAGTACTTC.

This clonotype has more than one count but fewer than ten. The chain has TRBV27 and TRBJ2-7, with a weak D call TRBD2 (6 bases). Trimming removed 5 bases at V and 4 bases at J, with 12 bases between. Germline CDR1 and CDR2: MNHEY and SMNVEV (reference sequence). This CDR3 has 13 amino acids. CDR3 protein: CASSPGGPYEQYF. CDR3 DNA: TGTGCCAGCAGTCCCGGGGGACCTTACGAGCAGTACTTC.

This clonotype has only a few counts. The chain's CDR3 is CASSFPLPPQYF. As DNA, the CDR3 is TGTGCCAGCAGCTTCCCCCTACCCCCGCAGTATTTT. The chain recombines TRBV7-9 with TRBJ2-3, with D unresolved. The CDR3 is made up of 12 amino acids. The germline V and J ends were trimmed by 3 bases and 10 bases, with 11 bases remaining between them. The germline gives CDR1 SEHNR, CDR2 FQNEAQ (reference sequence).

This clonotype showed up just a few times. The chain couples TRBV6-5 to TRBJ2-2; possible D gene TRBD2, 5 bases. This CDR3 comprises 18 residues. Germline V CDR1 and CDR2: MNHEY, SVGAGI. Trimming removed 3 bases from V and 4 bases from J, with 21 bases in between. The CDR3 DNA reads TGTGCCAGCAGTTATTCCCGGGATCGGTTACGTGTCACCGGGGAGCTGTTTTTT. This encodes CASSYSRDRLRVTGELFF.

The chain joins TRBV4-1 to TRBJ2-7, with TRBD2 as a possible D gene (6 bases). V gave up 0 bases and J gave up 2 bases, with 14 bases separating them. CDR3 length: 16 residues. Looked up from germline, CDR1 is MGHRA and CDR2 is YSYEKL. CDR3 sequence reads: CASSQEAGTGAYEQYV. The CDR3 DNA reads as TGCGCCAGCAGCCAAGAAGCTGGGACGGGGGCCTACGAGCAGTACGTC.

A few counts support this clonotype. The J gene is TRBJ2-7, the V gene TRBV28; tentatively, D is TRBD1 (6 bases). CDR3 length equals 14 residues. CDR1 is MDHEN, CDR2 SYDVKM, per germline. V was clipped by 6 bases and J by 0 bases, with 12 bases between them. This CDR3 reads CASRGQTSSYEQYV. The CDR3 nucleotides read TGTGCCAGCAGAGGACAGACGAGCTCCTACGAGCAGTACGTC.

The V call is TRBV5-8, the J call TRBJ1-5, with a weak D call TRBD1 (6 bases). Deletions cut 4 bases from V and 4 bases from J, with 15 bases between. The CDR3 is 15 residues long. Germline loops: CDR1 SGHTS, CDR2 YDEGEE. The CDR3: CASSPGGLVNQPQHF. The CDR3 coding sequence is TGTGCCAGCAGCCCGGGGGGGCTAGTTAATCAGCCCCAGCATTTT.